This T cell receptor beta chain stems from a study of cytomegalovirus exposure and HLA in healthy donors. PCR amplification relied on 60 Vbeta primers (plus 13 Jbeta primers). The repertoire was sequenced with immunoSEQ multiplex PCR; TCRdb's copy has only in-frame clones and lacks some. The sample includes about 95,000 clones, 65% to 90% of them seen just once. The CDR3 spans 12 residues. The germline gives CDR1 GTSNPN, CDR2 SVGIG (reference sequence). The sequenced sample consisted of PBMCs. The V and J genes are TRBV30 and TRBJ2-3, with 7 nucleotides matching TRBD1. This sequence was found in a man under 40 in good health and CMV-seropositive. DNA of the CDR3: TGTGCAGGGGACCAGGGGGCAGATACGCAGTATTTT. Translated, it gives CAGDQGADTQYF.